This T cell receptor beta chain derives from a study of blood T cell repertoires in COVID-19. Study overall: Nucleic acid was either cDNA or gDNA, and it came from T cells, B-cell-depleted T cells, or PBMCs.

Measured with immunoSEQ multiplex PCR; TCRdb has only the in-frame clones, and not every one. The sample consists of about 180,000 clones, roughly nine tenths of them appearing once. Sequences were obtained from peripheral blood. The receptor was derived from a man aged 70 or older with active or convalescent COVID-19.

CDR3 DNA: TGCGCCAGCAGCTTGGTGCCGGGGAACAATGAGCAGTTCTTC. Protein: CASSLVPGNNEQFF. V and J are TRBV5-1 and TRBJ2-1, with a possible D match to TRBD2 (5 bases). Germline V CDR1 and CDR2: SGHRS, YFSETQ. Trimming pared 0 bases from V and 5 bases from J, leaving 9 bases between. The CDR3 totals 14 residues.